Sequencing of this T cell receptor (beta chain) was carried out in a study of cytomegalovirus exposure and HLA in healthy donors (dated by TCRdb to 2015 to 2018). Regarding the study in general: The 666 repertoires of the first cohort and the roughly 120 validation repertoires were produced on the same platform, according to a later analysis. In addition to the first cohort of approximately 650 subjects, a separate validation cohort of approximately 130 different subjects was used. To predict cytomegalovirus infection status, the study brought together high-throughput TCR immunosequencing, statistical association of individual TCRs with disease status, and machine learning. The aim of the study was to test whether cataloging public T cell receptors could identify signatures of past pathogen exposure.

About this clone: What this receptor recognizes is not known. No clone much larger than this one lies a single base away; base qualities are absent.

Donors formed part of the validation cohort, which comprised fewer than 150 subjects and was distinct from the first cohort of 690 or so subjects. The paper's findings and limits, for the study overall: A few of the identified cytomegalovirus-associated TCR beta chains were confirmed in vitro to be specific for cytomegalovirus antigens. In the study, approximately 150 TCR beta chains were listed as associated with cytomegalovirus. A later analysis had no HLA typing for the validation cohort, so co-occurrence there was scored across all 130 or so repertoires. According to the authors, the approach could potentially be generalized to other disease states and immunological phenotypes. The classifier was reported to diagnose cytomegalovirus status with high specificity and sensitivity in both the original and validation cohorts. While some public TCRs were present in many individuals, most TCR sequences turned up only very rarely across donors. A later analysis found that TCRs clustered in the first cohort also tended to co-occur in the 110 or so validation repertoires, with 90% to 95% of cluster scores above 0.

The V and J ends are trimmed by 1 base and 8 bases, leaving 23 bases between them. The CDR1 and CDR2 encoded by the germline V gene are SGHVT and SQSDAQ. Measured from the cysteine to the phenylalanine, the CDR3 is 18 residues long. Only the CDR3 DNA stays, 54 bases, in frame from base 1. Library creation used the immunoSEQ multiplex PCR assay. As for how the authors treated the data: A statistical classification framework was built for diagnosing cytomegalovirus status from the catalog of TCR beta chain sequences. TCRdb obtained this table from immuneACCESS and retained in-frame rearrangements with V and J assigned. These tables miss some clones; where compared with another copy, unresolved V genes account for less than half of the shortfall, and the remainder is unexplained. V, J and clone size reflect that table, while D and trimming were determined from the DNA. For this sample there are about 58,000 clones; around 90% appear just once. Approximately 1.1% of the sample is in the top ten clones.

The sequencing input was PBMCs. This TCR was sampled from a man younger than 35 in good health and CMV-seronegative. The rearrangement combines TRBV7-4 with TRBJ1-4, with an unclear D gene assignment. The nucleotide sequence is TGTGCCAGCAGCTTAGTATCGCAGGCTGTTATCGATGAGGAAAAACTGTTTTTT. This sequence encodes CASSLVSQAVIDEEKLFF. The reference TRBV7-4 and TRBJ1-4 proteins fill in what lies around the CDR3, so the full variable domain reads GAGVSQSPRYKVAKRGRDVALRCDSISGHVTLYWYRQTLGQGSEVLTYSQSDAQRDKSGRPSGRFSAERPERSVSTLKIQRTEQGDSAVYLCASSLVSQAVIDEEKLFFGSGTQLSVL.